The clone carrying this T cell receptor (beta chain) has at least ten counts. The antigen is unknown. The sample originates from a study of regulatory T cells in long-lasting Graves disease. Study-wide findings and caveats: Few sampled subjects may have lowered accuracy.

CDR1 is MDHEN and CDR2 is SYDVKM in the germline V gene. The J segment lost 5 bases and the V segment lost 8 bases, leaving 10 bases of the junction unmatched. This CDR3 comprises 15 residues. Time point noted: newly diagnosed GD, antithyroid drugs for less than 3 months. RNA isolated from PBMCs was used to make the TCR library. For TCR beta, libraries came from iRepertoire HTBI primers and Arm-PCR of CDR3 regions. TCRdb re-derived calls from the multiplex PCR reads in MiXCR, one entry per CDR3 protein. This table holds under 250,000 distinct CDR3 sequences, roughly 19% found once. The same data also contributed to another study, on T cells in Graves' hyperthyroidism and ophthalmopathy.

The input for sequencing was peripheral blood mononuclear cells (PBMCs), taken at new diagnosis, from a patient treated with antithyroid drugs. This TCR was recovered from a woman between 25 and 40 years old with Graves disease. The V gene is TRBV28, the J gene TRBJ2-5; 11 nucleotides match TRBD2. CDR3 in amino acids: CASGTSSGRWETQYF. Written as DNA, the CDR3 is TGTGCCAGCGGAACATCTAGCGGGAGGTGGGAGACCCAGTACTTC.